Below are 28 T cell receptor beta chains sequenced from a single sample in a study of vaccination and CD4 T cells after COVID-19. An Oncomine TCR Beta short-read assay was used to sequence the DNA from cultured CD4+ T cells. One entry per CDR3 protein, called by TCRdb with MiXCR from the PCR reads. This table holds roughly 22,000 distinct CDR3 sequences, 32% found once. Treatment denoted: roughly ten-day PBMC culture with coronavirus spike peptide pools or control peptides (ViraFEST assay). The antigens of these receptors remain unknown. The specimen sequenced was cultured CD4+ T cells from blood. The receptor source for this set is a human donor with COVID-19.

This chain uses TRBV27 with TRBJ1-1; D gene uncertain. Germline V CDR1 and CDR2: MNHEY, SMNVEV (reference sequence). The V and J ends lost 4 bases and 1 base respectively, with 10 bases between them. The CDR3 length is 14 residues. CDR3 sequence: CASSSLTRNTEAFF. CDR3 DNA sequence: TGTGCCAGCAGTTCTCTCACAAGGAACACTGAAGCTTTCTTT.

The table lists this clonotype with a few counts. V is TRBV20-1 and J is TRBJ1-2; 7 nucleotides match TRBD1. CDR1 is DFQATT and CDR2 is SNEGSKA in the germline V gene (reference sequence). Trimming removed 7 bases from V and 3 bases from J; junction bases left unmatched: 17. CDR3 length: 16 amino acids. The CDR3 DNA is TGCAGTGTCCGAGGACAGGTTTCAAAACGCGACTATGGCTACACCTTC. Translating gives CSVRGQVSKRDYGYTF.

The V gene is TRBV6-1, the J gene TRBJ1-2; 7 nucleotides agree with TRBD1. Looked up from germline, CDR1 is MNHNS and CDR2 is SASEGT. After removal of 6 bases from V and 8 bases from J, the junction contained 6 bases not matched to a gene. The CDR3 totals 12 residues. The CDR3 sequence is CASSPPGQGYTF. The CDR3 DNA reads TGTGCCAGCAGCCCACCGGGACAGGGCTACACCTTC.

The rearrangement links TRBV7-2 to TRBJ1-6; 9 bases are a match to TRBD1. CDR1 is SGHTA, CDR2 FQGNSA, per germline. V was pared by 7 bases and J by 10 bases, with 11 bases of the junction left unmatched. The CDR3 has 15 amino acids. In DNA form, the CDR3 reads TGTGCCAGCAATCCCACGGGACAGGGCCACTCACCCCTCCACTTT. Protein sequence: CASNPTGQGHSPLHF.

This clonotype was detected only a few times. The J gene is TRBJ1-6, the V gene TRBV21-1. TRBV21-1 corresponds to a pseudogene. The CDR3 runs to 18 residues. CDR3 sequence: CASRRERRISSYNSPLHF. As DNA, the CDR3 is TGTGCCAGCAGGCGCGAAAGGCGGATAAGCTCCTATAATTCACCCCTCCACTTT.

This clonotype is categorized as medium-sized. CDR3 sequence reads: CASIAFSNQPQHF. CDR3 bases: TGTGCCAGCATAGCTTTCAGCAATCAGCCCCAGCATTTT. The chain has TRBV21-1 and TRBJ1-5. TRBV21-1 is a documented pseudogene. The CDR3 runs to 13 residues.

This clonotype occurred a few times. The CDR3 here is CAWDPGVEGKSGYTF. The CDR3 DNA is TGTGCCTGGGATCCAGGAGTGGAGGGGAAGTCGGGCTACACCTTC. V gene TRBV30 combines with J gene TRBJ1-2; D is perhaps TRBD1 (5 bases). CDR1 GTSNPN and CDR2 SVGIG come from the germline V gene (reference sequence). With 5 bases removed from V and 8 bases from J, the gap between germline ends came to 24 bases. The CDR3 runs 15 residues.

The genes are TRBV5-4 and TRBJ2-3, with unresolved D. There are 13 residues in the CDR3. V was shortened by 4 bases and J by 5 bases, with 11 bases between the two germline ends. Germline V gene sequence: CDR1 SGHNT, CDR2 YYREEE (reference sequence). CDR3 amino acids: CASSDRWEDTQYF. CDR3 DNA: TGTGCCAGCAGCGATAGATGGGAAGATACGCAGTATTTT.

This clonotype was counted only a few times. This chain connects TRBV19 to TRBJ1-2; possible D gene TRBD1, 5 bases. This CDR3 spans 14 amino acids. CDR1 LNHDA and CDR2 SQIVND come from the germline V gene (reference sequence). The germline V and J ends were trimmed by 7 bases and 6 bases, with 18 bases remaining between them. The CDR3 loop is CASMKIEGYHGYTF. DNA of the CDR3: TGTGCCAGTATGAAGATCGAGGGGTACCATGGCTACACCTTC.

The chain recombines TRBV28 with TRBJ2-5; the match to TRBD2 covers 12 bases. The CDR3 length is 15 residues. The germline V gene has CDR1 MDHEN and CDR2 SYDVKM. J lost 5 bases, V lost 2 bases, and 3 bases had no gene match. DNA for the CDR3: TGTGCCAGCAGTTTACCTAGCGGGGGGGCGGAGACCCAGTACTTC. This gives the protein CASSLPSGGAETQYF.

This clonotype has more than one count but fewer than ten. The V and J genes are TRBV11-3 and TRBJ2-5; D remains ambiguous. This CDR3 region has 14 residues. Germline lookup yields CDR1 SGHNT and CDR2 YENEEA. V shed 5 bases and J shed 1 base, with 11 bases lying between them. CDR3 in DNA: TGTGCCAGCAGCACTCGTCTGGGCCAAGAGACCCAGTACTTC. The encoded protein is CASSTRLGQETQYF.

This clonotype appeared once. V gene TRBV5-1 combines with J gene TRBJ2-5; no clear D. Germline CDR1 SGHRS, CDR2 YFSETQ. The V and J ends lost 0 bases and 3 bases respectively, with 9 bases between them. The CDR3 sequence is 14 residues long. The chain's CDR3 is CASSLAQTKETQYF. In DNA, the CDR3 is TGCGCCAGCAGCTTGGCGCAAACGAAAGAGACCCAGTACTTC. The whole variable domain, remainder taken from reference TRBV5-1 and TRBJ2-5, is KAGVTQTPRYLIKTRGQQVTLSCSPISGHRSVSWYQQTPGQGLQFLFEYFSETQRNKGNFPGRFSGRQFSNSRSEMNVSTLELGDSALYLCASSLAQTKETQYFGPGTRLLVL.

The rearrangement links TRBV14 to TRBJ2-2; D is tentatively TRBD1 or TRBD2 (6 bases each). Trimming removed 4 bases from V and 4 bases from J, with 10 bases in between. Germline V gives CDR1 SGHDN, CDR2 FVKESK. CDR3 length equals 14 residues. CDR3 DNA sequence: TGTGCCAGCAGCCGGAAGGGGGGCACCGGGGAGCTGTTTTTT. Protein sequence: CASSRKGGTGELFF.

V gene TRBV15 combines with J gene TRBJ1-5, with D perhaps matching TRBD1 (6 bases). The germline gives CDR1 LNHNV, CDR2 YYDKDF (reference sequence). The CDR3 consists of 16 residues. V dropped 2 bases and J dropped 1 base, with 12 bases sitting between them. For the CDR3, the DNA is TGTGCCACCAGCAGAAACAGGGCGCGAAGCAATCAGCCCCAGCATTTT. Translation gives CATSRNRARSNQPQHF.

The chain carries TRBV6-1 and TRBJ1-5; a weak D match, TRBD1 (6 bases). The germline V gene has CDR1 MNHNS and CDR2 SASEGT. The CDR3 runs 16 residues. The ends were cut back, 3 bases at V and 3 bases at J, with 15 bases in the middle. As DNA, the CDR3 is TGTGCCAGCAGTGAGAGCACAGGGCGGGTCAATCAGCCCCAGCATTTT. It is translated as CASSESTGRVNQPQHF.

The gene calls are TRBV11-1 and TRBJ2-7, with D perhaps matching TRBD1 or TRBD2 (5 bases each). The CDR3 runs to 13 residues. V was shortened by 1 base and J by 6 bases, with 10 bases between the two germline ends. Germline CDR1 is SGHAT and CDR2 is FQDESV (reference sequence). For the CDR3, the DNA is TGTGCCAGCAGCTTAGAGTCGGGGACCGAGCAGTACTTC. Translating gives CASSLESGTEQYF.

The V and J genes are TRBV6-1 and TRBJ1-3; no clear D. Per the germline V gene, CDR1 is MNHNS and CDR2 is SASEGT. Deletions cut 6 bases from V and 4 bases from J, with 7 bases between. The CDR3 covers 12 residues. In nucleotides, the CDR3 is TGTGCCAGCAGGGGATTCGGAAACACCATATATTTT. Protein: CASRGFGNTIYF.

CDR3 sequence: CAWSLELAGNEQFF. CDR3 in DNA: TGTGCCTGGAGTCTAGAACTAGCGGGCAATGAGCAGTTCTTC. J is TRBJ2-1 and V is TRBV30; 9 nucleotides agree with TRBD2. The germline gives CDR1 GTSNPN, CDR2 SVGIG (reference sequence). This CDR3 comprises 14 residues. Losses at the gene ends were 2 bases for V and 6 bases for J; bases not matched to a gene: 5. Variable domain in full (rest from reference TRBV30 and TRBJ2-1): SQTIHQWPATLVQPVGSPLSLECTVEGTSNPNLYWYRQAAGRGLQLLFYSVGIGQISSEVPQNLSASRPQDRQFILSSKKLLLSDSGFYLCAWSLELAGNEQFFGPGTRLTVL.

This clonotype was seen a single time. The chain links TRBV5-1 to TRBJ1-1, with 10 bases matching TRBD1. V lost 4 bases, J lost 1 base, and 7 bases stayed unmatched. The CDR3 extends over 16 amino acids. Germline CDR1 is SGHRS and CDR2 is YFSETQ. The DNA of the CDR3 is TGCGCCAGCAGCCAGACAGGGGGCGCGGGGAACACTGAAGCTTTCTTT. Protein sequence: CASSQTGGAGNTEAFF.

The V and J genes are TRBV27 and TRBJ1-2; 7 positions match TRBD1. From germline, CDR1 is MNHEY and CDR2 SMNVEV (reference sequence). This CDR3 is 14 amino acids long. V shed 6 bases, J shed 6 bases, and the junction held 10 bases outside the gene matches. CDR3 coding DNA: TGTGCCAGCAGGGAAAGGGGGCATATTAATGGCTACACCTTC. It is translated as CASRERGHINGYTF.

The V call is TRBV20-1, the J call TRBJ1-5; the D gene is possibly TRBD1 (5 bases). The CDR3 runs 13 residues. Trimming stripped 3 bases from V and 0 bases from J, with 6 bases between. Germline V lookup: CDR1 DFQATT, CDR2 SNEGSKA (reference sequence). The chain's CDR3 is CSARGHSNQPQHF. CDR3 bases: TGCAGTGCTAGGGGGCATAGCAATCAGCCCCAGCATTTT.

This chain connects TRBV28 to TRBJ2-7, with D unclear. The CDR3 is 11 amino acids. CDR1 MDHEN and CDR2 SYDVKM come from the germline V gene. V was shortened by 6 bases and J by 7 bases, with 10 bases between the two germline ends. The CDR3 bases are TGTGCCAGCAGAGCCACACAAGAGCAGTACTTC. It specifies CASRATQEQYF.

This chain connects TRBV11-2 to TRBJ1-5; D remains unclear. This CDR3 is 13 amino acids long. Trimming took 6 bases from V and 4 from J, leaving 10 bases between them. The germline CDR1 and CDR2 sequences are SGHAT and FQNNGV. CDR3 sequence: CASSWVENQPQHF. The CDR3 DNA sequence: TGTGCCAGCAGTTGGGTCGAAAATCAGCCCCAGCATTTT.

J is TRBJ1-4 and V is TRBV6-1; a possible D gene is TRBD1 (6 bases). Trimming removed 8 bases from V and 8 bases from J, with 18 bases in between. The germline gives CDR1 MNHNS, CDR2 SASEGT. The CDR3 is made up of 14 amino acids. The CDR3 reads CASSSLGGGEKLFF. Written as DNA, the CDR3 is TGTGCCAGCTCTTCGTTGGGGGGCGGGGAAAAACTGTTTTTT.

The chain's CDR3 is CASSLNSNEQFF. As DNA, the CDR3 is TGTGCCAGCAGCTTAAACAGCAATGAGCAGTTCTTC. The genes are TRBV7-6 and TRBJ2-1; D unresolved. The CDR3 has 12 residues. Germline-derived CDR1 and CDR2 are SGHVS and FNYEAQ. Trimming took off 2 bases at V and 6 bases at J, with 5 bases between the two ends. The complete variable domain, with remaining parts taken from reference TRBV7-6 and TRBJ2-1, reads GAGVSQSPRYKVTKRGQDVALRCDPISGHVSLYWYRQALGQGPEFLTYFNYEAQQDKSGLPNDRFSAERPEGSISTLTIQRTEQRDSAMYRCASSLNSNEQFFGPGTRLTVL.

V usage is TRBV11-2 and J usage is TRBJ2-7, with no clear D. Germline loops: CDR1 SGHAT, CDR2 FQNNGV. Trimming took 4 bases from V and 3 from J, leaving 7 bases between them. The length of the CDR3 is 12 residues. The CDR3 nucleotides are TGTGCCAGCAGCTCCGATTACTACGAGCAGTACTTC. It yields the protein CASSSDYYEQYF. Using reference TRBV11-2 and TRBJ2-7 for the parts outside the CDR3, the full variable domain is EAGVAQSPRYKIIEKRQSVAFWCNPISGHATLYWYQQILGQGPKLLIQFQNNGVVDDSQLPKDRFSAERLKGVDSTLKIQPAKLEDSAVYLCASSSDYYEQYFGPGTRLTVT.

The CDR3 loop reads CASSQRQGSYEQYF. The DNA for the CDR3 is TGTGCCAGCAGCCAACGACAGGGATCCTACGAGCAGTACTTC. J is TRBJ2-7 and V is TRBV7-8, with 7 bases lining up with TRBD1. This CDR3 has 14 amino acids. With 5 bases clipped from V and 1 base from J, the junction kept 5 bases outside the gene matches. CDR1 and CDR2 from the germline V gene are SGHVS and FQNEAQ.

This clonotype is medium-sized within its sample. The genes are TRBV11-2 and TRBJ1-3; TRBD1 is a possible D gene (5 bases). In germline, CDR1 is SGHAT, CDR2 FQNNGV. Trimming removed 5 bases from V and 0 bases from J, with 8 bases in between. The CDR3 runs 14 residues. This chain's CDR3 is CASSGARSGNTIYF. The CDR3 DNA sequence: TGTGCCAGCAGCGGGGCCCGCTCTGGAAACACCATATATTTT.